The 32 T cell receptor beta chains reported below all come from one sample, sequenced in a study of blood T cell repertoires in COVID-19. This table comes from immunoSEQ multiplex PCR, and its TCRdb copy is limited to in-frame clones, with some not included. The sample carries 53,000 or so clones, roughly three quarters recorded once. Input material: peripheral blood. All receptors derive from a man between 45 and 60 years old with active or convalescent COVID-19.

The CDR3 DNA reads TGTGCCAGCAGTCCAACAGGTAGCTATGGCTACACCTTC. It codes for CASSPTGSYGYTF. V and J are TRBV6-5 and TRBJ1-2, with D perhaps TRBD1 (5 bases). Germline CDR1 and CDR2: MNHEY and SVGAGI. V was shortened by 5 bases and J by 4 bases, with 11 bases between the two germline ends. This CDR3 region has 13 residues.

The chain carries TRBV7-9 and TRBJ2-3; the match to TRBD2 covers 9 bases. Germline values: CDR1 SEHNR, CDR2 FQNEAQ (reference sequence). V lost 6 bases, J lost 6 bases, and 13 bases stayed unmatched. This CDR3 spans 16 amino acids. This CDR3 is CASRTNKREEGDTQYF. CDR3 in DNA: TGTGCCAGCAGGACGAACAAGCGGGAGGAAGGGGATACGCAGTATTTT.

The CDR3, as DNA: TGTGCCAGCCTAGTTACGGGAGCGGGAGTCCCTGAGCAGTTCTTC. Its translation: CASLVTGAGVPEQFF. V is TRBV2 and J is TRBJ2-1; 8 bases agree with TRBD2. With 8 bases clipped from V and 9 bases from J, the junction kept 15 bases outside the gene matches. The CDR3 is 15 residues long. Germline V gives CDR1 SNHLY, CDR2 FYNNEI. Full variable domain (remainder filled in from reference TRBV2 and TRBJ2-1): EPEVTQTPSHQVTQMGQEVILRCVPISNHLYFYWYRQILGQKVEFLVSFYNNEISEKSEIFDDQFSVERPDGSNFTLKIRSTKLEDSAMYFCASLVTGAGVPEQFFGPGTRLTVL.

This clone was counted between two and nine times. The J gene is TRBJ1-6, the V gene TRBV11-3; the D gene is possibly TRBD1 (5 bases). Deletions cut 4 bases from V and 10 bases from J, with 14 bases between. Germline V gives CDR1 SGHNT, CDR2 YENEEA. There are 14 residues in the CDR3. In DNA form, the CDR3 reads TGTGCCAGCAGCTACCCCAGGGAGGGATCACCCCTCCACTTT. This translates into CASSYPREGSPLHF.

J is TRBJ1-1 and V is TRBV30; 7 positions agree with TRBD1. This CDR3 region has 12 residues. In germline, CDR1 is GTSNPN, CDR2 SVGIG (reference sequence). The V segment lost 3 bases and the J segment 6 bases; nucleotides outside the gene matches: 4. The CDR3 region is CAWRGTDAEAFF. Here the CDR3 DNA reads TGTGCCTGGAGGGGGACAGACGCTGAAGCTTTCTTT.

The chain recombines TRBV6-5 with TRBJ2-5, with D unclear. Trimming cost V 11 bases and J 3 bases, with 10 bases left between them. This CDR3 has 11 residues. CDR1 and CDR2 (germline): MNHEY, SVGAGI. CDR3 residues: CASRRKETQYF. The CDR3 nucleotides are TGTGCCTCTAGACGGAAAGAGACCCAGTACTTC.

The J gene is TRBJ1-2, the V gene TRBV28; TRBD1 might be the D (5 bases). This CDR3 comprises 16 residues. Trimming took 3 bases from V and 6 from J, leaving 20 bases between them. The germline V gene encodes CDR1 MDHEN and CDR2 SYDVKM. The CDR3 DNA reads TGTGCCAGCAGTTTCCTCCCCCTGAGACGACAGAATGGCTACACCTTC. As protein: CASSFLPLRRQNGYTF.

The chain couples TRBV7-2 to TRBJ1-4; no definite D call. The germline CDR1 and CDR2 sequences are SGHTA and FQGNSA. The V and J ends lost 2 bases and 8 bases respectively, with 15 bases between them. The CDR3 has 15 amino acids. The CDR3 region is CASSLMGRPGEKLFF. In DNA, the CDR3 is TGTGCCAGCAGCTTAATGGGGAGACCTGGGGAAAAACTGTTTTTT.

This clone occurred a few times. J is TRBJ1-4 and V is TRBV5-1; no reliable D call. V was pared by 4 bases and J by 9 bases, with 19 bases between. The CDR3 length is 15 residues. Germline CDR1 and CDR2: SGHRS and YFSETQ. CDR3 amino acids: CASSDGSRGIQKLFF. DNA of the CDR3: TGCGCCAGCAGCGATGGATCTAGAGGGATTCAAAAACTGTTTTTT.

The rearrangement uses TRBV2 and TRBJ1-4; 7 nucleotides match TRBD1. V was pared by 6 bases and J by 5 bases, with 9 bases of the junction left unmatched. CDR1 and CDR2 from the germline V gene are SNHLY and FYNNEI. The length of the CDR3 is 15 residues. The CDR3 spells CASSVLGTENEKLFF. CDR3 DNA: TGTGCCAGCAGCGTACTCGGGACAGAGAATGAAAAACTGTTTTTT.

The V call is TRBV7-9, the J call TRBJ2-1; 8 bases are shared with TRBD1. V lost 11 bases, J lost 5 bases, and 8 bases stayed unmatched. This CDR3 is built from 13 residues. The V gene's germline CDR1 is SEHNR and CDR2 FQNEAQ (reference sequence). In DNA form, the CDR3 reads TGTGCCGGGACCGGACAGGGCCACAATGAGCAGTTCTTC. Its protein is CAGTGQGHNEQFF.

The V call is TRBV28, the J call TRBJ1-2, with TRBD1 identical over 7 bases. CDR1 MDHEN and CDR2 SYDVKM come from the germline V gene. This CDR3 region has 13 residues. V was clipped by 8 bases and J by 3 bases; unmatched bases: 6. The CDR3 here is CASRQGTDYGYTF. The DNA of the CDR3 is TGTGCCAGCCGCCAAGGGACAGACTATGGCTACACCTTC.

The V call is TRBV9, the J call TRBJ1-5; 7 bases map to TRBD1. The CDR3 is made up of 14 amino acids. With V trimmed by 4 bases and J by 0 bases, 1 base remained unmatched. In germline, CDR1 is SGDLS, CDR2 YYNGEE. The CDR3 DNA follows: TGTGCCAGCAGCCAGGGGGATAGCAATCAGCCCCAGCATTTT. Its translation: CASSQGDSNQPQHF.

This clone was seen once. The CDR3 sequence is CASTPNERVSYNEQFF. The CDR3 bases are TGTGCCAGCACCCCGAACGAGCGGGTCTCCTACAATGAGCAGTTCTTC. This rearrangement joins TRBV4-2 to TRBJ2-7; D possibly corresponds to TRBD2 (6 bases). The J call may be in error: the DNA end matches TRBJ2-1 better. The CDR3 consists of 16 residues. The V gene's germline CDR1 is LGHNA and CDR2 YNFKEQ.

The V gene is TRBV15, the J gene TRBJ2-7; 11 bases agree with TRBD1. This CDR3 has 15 amino acids. CDR1 and CDR2 from the germline V gene are LNHNV and YYDKDF (reference sequence). Trimming cost V 1 base and J 9 bases; bases outside gene matches: 8. The chain's CDR3 is CATSRADGQGARQYF. CDR3 DNA: TGTGCCACCAGCAGAGCCGACGGACAGGGGGCGAGGCAGTACTTC.

The chain recombines TRBV7-8 with TRBJ1-2; 8 nucleotides agree with TRBD1. Germline V CDR1 and CDR2: SGHVS, FQNEAQ. The CDR3 has 15 residues. With V trimmed by 9 bases and J by 6 bases, 15 bases remained unmatched. The CDR3 bases are TGTGCCAGTACCCCGGGTGGGCAGGGGGCGGATGGCTACACCTTC. Translated: CASTPGGQGADGYTF.

The V call is TRBV7-2, the J call TRBJ1-2; 12 positions match TRBD1. The CDR3 covers 16 residues. V trimming: 5 bases; J trimming: 3 bases; junction bases outside the gene matches: 7. Germline-derived CDR1 and CDR2 are SGHTA and FQGNSA. The CDR3 DNA is TGTGCCAGCAGCCCCGTCGGGACAGGGGGCGACTATGGCTACACCTTC. Its protein is CASSPVGTGGDYGYTF.

This chain joins TRBV12-3 or TRBV12-4 and TRBJ1-1; D uncertain. Trimming pared 5 bases from V and 1 base from J, leaving 8 bases between. The CDR3 is made up of 13 amino acids. The CDR3 bases are TGTGCCAGCAGTACCTACAGGAACACTGAAGCTTTCTTT. Its protein is CASSTYRNTEAFF.

This clone was found once. The rearrangement uses TRBV3-1 (or the pseudogene TRBV3-2) and TRBJ2-6, with TRBD1 matching 7 bases. This CDR3 region has 17 residues. Per the germline V gene, CDR1 is LGHDT and CDR2 is YNNKEL (reference sequence). V lost 4 bases to trimming and J lost 1 base; unmatched junction nucleotides: 7. The CDR3 sequence: CASSPRGYLSGANVLTF. CDR3 in DNA: TGTGCCAGCAGCCCCAGGGGGTACTTGTCTGGGGCCAACGTCCTGACTTTC.

V and J are TRBV5-8 and TRBJ2-7; tentative D call: TRBD1 (6 bases). V was shortened by 4 bases and J by 4 bases, with 18 bases between the two germline ends. CDR1 is SGHTS, CDR2 YDEGEE, per germline. CDR3 length equals 15 residues. CDR3 DNA sequence: TGTGCCAGCAGCCTGCACAGGGTGGGGCGGTACGAGCAGTACTTC. Protein product: CASSLHRVGRYEQYF.

This clone came up once. The chain is built from TRBV11-2 and TRBJ2-5; possibly TRBD2 for D (5 bases). This CDR3 spans 15 amino acids. Trimming stripped 5 bases from V and 5 bases from J, with 18 bases between. Looked up from germline, CDR1 is SGHAT and CDR2 is FQNNGV. CDR3 residues: CASSPDGLAGETQYF. The CDR3 DNA is TGTGCCAGCAGCCCCGACGGGCTAGCCGGGGAGACCCAGTACTTC.

The rearrangement links TRBV2 to TRBJ2-5; tentative D call: TRBD1 (6 bases). The CDR3 extends over 14 amino acids. Trimming removed 6 bases at V and 5 bases at J, with 16 bases between. Germline loops: CDR1 SNHLY, CDR2 FYNNEI. CDR3 protein: CASRGAGSWETQYF. The CDR3 coding sequence is TGTGCCAGCAGGGGGGCGGGCAGCTGGGAGACCCAGTACTTC. The variable domain in full, with the rest retrieved from reference TRBV2 and TRBJ2-5, is EPEVTQTPSHQVTQMGQEVILRCVPISNHLYFYWYRQILGQKVEFLVSFYNNEISEKSEIFDDQFSVERPDGSNFTLKIRSTKLEDSAMYFCASRGAGSWETQYFGPGTRLLVL.

The chain has TRBV11-1 and TRBJ2-7, with 7 bases matching TRBD1. Germline assignment: CDR1 SGHAT and CDR2 FQDESV (reference sequence). Trimming cost V 0 bases and J 3 bases; bases outside gene matches: 5. This CDR3 contains 15 residues. In DNA form, the CDR3 reads TGTGCCAGCAGCTTAGCGACAGGGTGGGGCTACGAGCAGTACTTC. Protein sequence: CASSLATGWGYEQYF.

The V gene is TRBV5-1, the J gene TRBJ1-6, with D perhaps matching TRBD1 (5 bases). The CDR3 totals 15 residues. Trimming stripped 0 bases from V and 10 bases from J, with 14 bases between. CDR1 and CDR2 (germline): SGHRS, YFSETQ. The CDR3 protein is CASSLAPNSGSPLHF. The DNA of the CDR3 is TGCGCCAGCAGCTTGGCTCCGAATTCAGGGTCACCCCTCCACTTT.

This clone is a singleton in its sample. One junction end does not reproduce the germline sequence, and a read error may be involved. This chain uses TRBV3-1 (or the pseudogene TRBV3-2) with TRBJ1-3; D is ambiguous. CDR1 is LGHDT, CDR2 YNNKEL, per germline (reference sequence). The CDR3 has 14 amino acids. This CDR3 reads CASSQEGRATGSFF. The CDR3 region has the DNA TGTGCCAGCAGCCAAGAAGGAAGAGCGACGGGGAGCTTTTTT.

Of note for this clone: The same CDR3 can be traced to other DNA sequences in this sample. This chain connects TRBV19 to TRBJ1-1, with a possible D match to TRBD1 (6 bases). The germline V and J ends were trimmed by 10 bases and 10 bases, with 22 bases remaining between them. The germline gives CDR1 LNHDA, CDR2 SQIVND (reference sequence). The CDR3 has 13 residues. CDR3 sequence reads: CATHGGAGGGAFF. In DNA, the CDR3 is TGTGCCACCCACGGGGGGGCGGGGGGGGGAGCTTTCTTT.

The chain couples TRBV5-3 to TRBJ2-3; 8 bases are shared with TRBD2. TRBV5-3 is labeled an ORF, and its function is uncertain. This CDR3 is 19 amino acids long. The J segment lost 1 base and the V segment lost 5 bases, leaving 18 bases of the junction unmatched. The CDR3 nucleotides are TGTGCCAGAAGGTCCGGGACTAGTGTGATCAATAAATGCACAGATACGCAGTATTTT. Translating gives CARRSGTSVINKCTDTQYF.

This chain connects TRBV30 to TRBJ1-2, with TRBD1 matching 10 bases. In germline, CDR1 is GTSNPN, CDR2 SVGIG (reference sequence). The CDR3 totals 13 residues. Trimming cost V 5 bases and J 6 bases; bases outside gene matches: 6. CDR3 nucleotides: TGTGCCTGGTGGAGGGGGACAGGGGATGGCTACACCTTC. This gives the protein CAWWRGTGDGYTF.

This clone has a single count. The chain uses TRBV18 and TRBJ2-3; 9 bases are a match to TRBD2. The V segment lost 2 bases and the J segment 4 bases; nucleotides outside the gene matches: 10. The germline gives CDR1 KGHSH, CDR2 LQKENI. The CDR3 consists of 17 residues. CDR3 nucleotides: TGTGCCAGCTCACCAAGCGGGAGGAGTCTATCGGCAGATACGCAGTATTTT. It translates to CASSPSGRSLSADTQYF.

CDR3 bases: TGTGCCAGCAGGGCCTTCGCAGGGGGCCTAAATGAGCAGTTCTTC. Translated, it gives CASRAFAGGLNEQFF. The chain recombines TRBV6-6 with TRBJ2-1; 8 nucleotides line up with TRBD1. The CDR3 covers 15 residues. Per the germline V gene, CDR1 is MNHNY and CDR2 is SVGAGI (reference sequence). J was trimmed by 7 bases and V by 6 bases; bases with no gene match: 11.

The chain uses TRBV5-1 and TRBJ1-4; 7 nucleotides line up with TRBD1. Germline CDR1 SGHRS, CDR2 YFSETQ. The CDR3 extends over 14 amino acids. V lost 4 bases, J lost 7 bases, and 7 bases stayed unmatched. CDR3 bases: TGCGCCAGCAGCCGGACAGGCTTTTCTGAAAAACTGTTTTTT. Encoded protein: CASSRTGFSEKLFF. Full variable domain (outside the CDR3, taken from reference TRBV5-1 and TRBJ1-4): KAGVTQTPRYLIKTRGQQVTLSCSPISGHRSVSWYQQTPGQGLQFLFEYFSETQRNKGNFPGRFSGRQFSNSRSEMNVSTLELGDSALYLCASSRTGFSEKLFFGSGTQLSVL.

The V and J genes are TRBV7-3 and TRBJ2-1, with 7 bases that match TRBD1. V gave up 5 bases and J gave up 0 bases; unmatched junction bases: 4. Germline CDR1 is SGHTA and CDR2 is FQGTGA. CDR3 length: 15 amino acids. CDR3: CASSLTGDSYNEQFF. CDR3 sequence (DNA): TGTGCCAGCAGCCTTACAGGGGACTCCTACAATGAGCAGTTCTTC.